Below, 17 T cell receptor beta chains from the same sample are listed, as sequenced in a study of graft-versus-host responses after intestinal transplantation. TCRdb's table, derived via immunoSEQ multiplex PCR, lists solely in-frame clones and lacks some. In the table there are roughly 36,000 clones, roughly 90% of which are singletons. Graft material was processed, releasing intraepithelial and lamina propria lymphocytes. The source was ileum tissue, collected around 200 days after intestinal transplant. These receptors originate from a human patient who received an intestinal transplant, so some T cells may come from the graft donor.

The chain has TRBV19 and TRBJ2-7, with D unclear. Germline V gene data show CDR1 as LNHDA and CDR2 as SQIVND (reference sequence). With 0 bases removed from V and 3 bases from J, the gap between germline ends came to 9 bases. This CDR3 region has 14 residues. The CDR3 region is CASSIDLEFYEQYF. Here the CDR3 DNA reads TGTGCCAGTAGTATAGATCTTGAGTTCTACGAGCAGTACTTC.

The chain is built from TRBV2 and TRBJ2-7, with a tentative D call TRBD2 (5 bases). Germline CDR1 is SNHLY and CDR2 is FYNNEI. V gave up 3 bases and J gave up 5 bases, with 11 bases separating them. The CDR3 sequence is 13 residues long. CDR3 sequence reads: CASSENRRDEQYF. DNA of the CDR3: TGTGCCAGCAGTGAGAACCGGCGGGACGAGCAGTACTTC.

The CDR3: CAWVRRGNEKLFF. Written as DNA, the CDR3 is TGTGCCTGGGTGAGGAGAGGAAATGAAAAACTGTTTTTT. V gene TRBV30 combines with J gene TRBJ1-4; D remains ambiguous. V was shortened by 5 bases and J by 5 bases, with 12 bases between the two germline ends. The CDR3 totals 13 residues. The V gene's germline CDR1 is GTSNPN and CDR2 SVGIG (reference sequence).

This chain joins TRBV5-5 and TRBJ2-5, with D unclear. The CDR3 covers 11 residues. CDR1 and CDR2 from the germline V gene are SGHKS and YYEKEE (reference sequence). The V end lost 2 bases, the J end lost 5 bases, and 4 bases lay between the germline ends. DNA for the CDR3: TGTGCCAGCAGCTTCTGGGAGACCCAGTACTTC. It yields the protein CASSFWETQYF.

V and J are TRBV5-1 and TRBJ1-1; tentative D call: TRBD1 (5 bases). CDR3 size: 14 residues. The V end was cut by 5 bases, the J end by 6 bases, with 17 bases between. Germline values: CDR1 SGHRS, CDR2 YFSETQ. CDR3 sequence (DNA): TGCGCCAGCAGGATGGGGCAGGGTGTGCCTGAAGCTTTCTTT. Translating it yields CASRMGQGVPEAFF.

The chain has TRBV11-2 and TRBJ2-1; D possibly uses TRBD1 or TRBD2 (5 bases each). The germline V gene has CDR1 SGHAT and CDR2 FQNNGV. V lost 5 bases and J 0 bases, leaving 14 bases between the germline ends. The CDR3 has 16 amino acids. For the CDR3, the DNA is TGTGCCAGCAGCCCGGGATACAGGCTCTCCTACAATGAGCAGTTCTTC. The encoded protein is CASSPGYRLSYNEQFF.

This clone appeared a single time. The chain couples TRBV28 to TRBJ2-1; 9 positions agree with TRBD2. This CDR3 has 16 amino acids. V was clipped by 5 bases and J by 6 bases; unmatched bases: 11. Per germline, CDR1 MDHEN and CDR2 SYDVKM. Here the CDR3 DNA reads TGTGCCAGCAGTCTCCATATGGCGGGAGGGCTCAATGAGCAGTTCTTC. Encoded protein: CASSLHMAGGLNEQFF.

The V call is TRBV4-1, the J call TRBJ2-2, with D unresolved. Germline V gene sequence: CDR1 MGHRA, CDR2 YSYEKL. The CDR3 sequence is 16 residues long. V was trimmed by 4 bases and J by 2 bases, leaving 14 bases between them. The chain's CDR3 is CASSLRKDLNTGELFF. CDR3 sequence (DNA): TGCGCCAGCAGCCTCAGGAAGGACCTCAACACCGGGGAGCTGTTTTTT.

The V and J genes are TRBV4-1 and TRBJ1-2, with a possible D match to TRBD1 (6 bases). CDR1 is MGHRA, CDR2 YSYEKL, per germline. The CDR3 consists of 13 residues. V was shortened by 4 bases and J by 2 bases, with 8 bases between the two germline ends. The CDR3 DNA is TGCGCCAGCAGCCGAACAGGGAACTATGGCTACACCTTC. Protein sequence: CASSRTGNYGYTF.

This chain joins TRBV28 and TRBJ1-1; 9 positions match TRBD1. Looked up from germline, CDR1 is MDHEN and CDR2 is SYDVKM. The V gene end was trimmed by 7 bases and the J gene end by 5 bases; junction bases not matched to a gene: 11. The CDR3 length is 15 residues. This chain's CDR3 is CASNILGQGRTEAFF. In nucleotides, the CDR3 is TGTGCCAGCAACATACTTGGACAGGGGAGGACTGAAGCTTTCTTT.

The rearrangement uses TRBV5-1 and TRBJ2-5; 10 nucleotides match TRBD1. Germline V gives CDR1 SGHRS, CDR2 YFSETQ. V gave up 4 bases and J gave up 5 bases; unmatched junction bases: 5. CDR3 length: 14 residues. CDR3 DNA sequence: TGCGCCAGCAGCATTCGACAGGGGGCGGAGACCCAGTACTTC. Protein sequence: CASSIRQGAETQYF.

This chain uses TRBV29-1 with TRBJ1-2; 8 nucleotides line up with TRBD1. Germline CDR1 SQVTM, CDR2 ANQGSEA. Trimming cost V 5 bases and J 5 bases; bases outside gene matches: 7. CDR3 length: 13 amino acids. CDR3 nucleotides: TGCAGCGTTCTGCAGGGGGCTGGATATGGCTACACCTTC. This translates into CSVLQGAGYGYTF.

This clone was recorded once. The chain couples TRBV27 to TRBJ2-7; the D gene is possibly TRBD1 (6 bases). Trimming cost V 8 bases and J 0 bases, with 11 bases left between them. Germline-derived CDR1 and CDR2 are MNHEY and SMNVEV (reference sequence). CDR3 length equals 13 residues. The DNA of the CDR3 is TGTGCCAGCTCGAGGGACATCTCCTACGAGCAGTACTTC. Translated: CASSRDISYEQYF.

The V and J genes are TRBV7-8 and TRBJ1-3; D ambiguous. Germline CDR1 reads SGHVS; CDR2 reads FQNEAQ. Trimming shortened V by 3 bases and J by 0 bases, and 6 bases separated the two germline ends. The CDR3 sequence is 14 residues long. CDR3 nucleotide sequence: TGTGCCAGCAGCTTCGGCGCCTCTGGAAACACCATATATTTT. Translation: CASSFGASGNTIYF. Together with reference TRBV7-8 and TRBJ1-3, the CDR3 gives the full variable domain: GAGVSQSPRYKVAKRGQDVALRCDPISGHVSLFWYQQALGQGPEFLTYFQNEAQLDKSGLPSDRFFAERPEGSVSTLKIQRTQQEDSAVYLCASSFGASGNTIYFGEGSWLTVV.

In DNA form, the CDR3 reads TGTGCCAGCAGTTTCGTCGTTTCCCGATCCACCGGGGAGCTGTTTTTT. Protein sequence: CASSFVVSRSTGELFF. This chain links TRBV28 with TRBJ2-2, with D unresolved. V was shortened by 3 bases and J by 4 bases, with 15 bases between the two germline ends. Germline loops: CDR1 MDHEN, CDR2 SYDVKM. The CDR3 covers 16 residues.

The chain carries TRBV21-1 and TRBJ2-5; the table calls TRBD2, which could not be checked here. TRBV21-1 is annotated as a pseudogene. This CDR3 is 16 amino acids long. The CDR3 loop reads CASSSETGGPGETQYF. The CDR3 region has the DNA TGTGCCAGCAGCAGTGAGACCGGGGGACCCGGAGAGACCCAGTACTTC.

This chain uses TRBV2 with TRBJ1-6; D ambiguous. There are 14 residues in the CDR3. Trimming left V 4 bases short and J 3 bases short, with 7 bases between. Germline loops: CDR1 SNHLY, CDR2 FYNNEI. DNA for the CDR3: TGTGCCAGCAGTGGGGGAGTCTATAATTCACCCCTCCACTTT. Translation: CASSGGVYNSPLHF.